The clone carrying this T cell receptor beta chain was seen repeatedly, ten times or more. The data stem from a study of blood T cell repertoires in COVID-19. Study context: T cells, B-cell-depleted T cells, or PBMCs supplied cDNA or gDNA.

TCRdb's copy holds only in-frame clones and misses some; the assay was immunoSEQ multiplex PCR. This sample has some 230,000 clones, with 70% to 90% found just once. Germline CDR1 reads DFQATT; CDR2 reads SNEGSKA (reference sequence). The CDR3 totals 11 residues. V lost 6 bases to trimming and J lost 4 bases; unmatched junction nucleotides: 2. The chain is built from TRBV20-1 and TRBJ1-1; 7 positions agree with TRBD1. Specimen: peripheral blood. This clonotype originated in a middle-aged man with acute or convalescent COVID-19. CDR3 region: CSAPGGTEAFF. The CDR3 coding sequence is TGCAGTGCGCCAGGGGGCACTGAAGCTTTCTTT.